The entry that follows covers one TCR beta chain sequence. Trimming at V came to 4 bases and at J to 2 bases, leaving 11 bases not matched to a gene. Germline V gives CDR1 SGDLS, CDR2 YYNGEE. This CDR3 comprises 16 residues. The method was immunoSEQ multiplex PCR; TCRdb's version includes in-frame clones alone and lacks a portion of them. The profile shows 30,000 to 40,000 clones, 75% of them singletons. The data belong to a study of blood T cell repertoires in COVID-19. Study-level background: Samples came from the United States, Italy and Spain, spanning acute and convalescent COVID-19. The analysed material was cDNA or gDNA that came from T cells, B-cell-depleted T cells, or PBMCs.

This receptor was taken from a man at least 80 years old with active or convalescent COVID-19. Sequences were obtained from peripheral blood. This chain joins TRBV9 and TRBJ1-2; 7 bases map to TRBD1. As DNA, the CDR3 is TGTGCCAGCAGCCGCACCTCGGGACAGCGAAACTATGGCTACACCTTC. Translation gives CASSRTSGQRNYGYTF. The variable domain in full, with the rest retrieved from reference TRBV9 and TRBJ1-2, is DSGVTQTPKHLITATGQRVTLRCSPRSGDLSVYWYQQSLDQGLQFLIQYYNGEERAKGNILERFSAQQFPDLHSELNLSSLELGDSALYFCASSRTSGQRNYGYTFGSGTRLTVV.